This T cell receptor (beta chain) was retrieved from a study of blood T cell repertoires in COVID-19. Across the whole study: Acute and convalescent COVID-19 samples came from the United States, Italy and Spain.

Clones were read by immunoSEQ multiplex PCR, and TCRdb kept only the in-frame ones, dropping some. The sample lists some 70,000 clones, roughly 84% occurring once. In germline, CDR1 is LNHDA, CDR2 SQIVND (reference sequence). The CDR3 runs 15 residues. V lost 7 bases to trimming and J lost 3 bases, with 18 bases between them. This sequence originates from a woman in her forties or fifties with acute or convalescent COVID-19. The rearrangement joins TRBV19 to TRBJ1-2; perhaps TRBD1 as D (5 bases). The sequenced sample consisted of peripheral blood. In nucleotides, the CDR3 is TGTGCCAGTACCTCCCATTTGGCACAGGACTATGGCTACACCTTC. Translation: CASTSHLAQDYGYTF.